This TCR beta chain stems from a study of T cells in Graves' hyperthyroidism and ophthalmopathy. The study, taken as a whole, reports: Stable hyperthyroidism and ophthalmopathy were separated using 13 V-J signatures. In blood, most of the thyroid clonotypes expanded above 0.001 were also present.

From RNA transcripts, TCR beta CDR3 regions were amplified. A first-round RT-PCR of the TCR CDR3 used the HTBI primer set. TCRdb independently ran MiXCR on the multiplex PCR reads; one entry per CDR3 protein. The sample carries 480,000 or so distinct CDR3 sequences, 40% to 50% recorded once. Regarding this clonotype: The antigen is unknown.

Diagnosing involved the use of clinical symptoms, serum thyroxine and TRAb, thyroid ultrasound and orbital computed tomography. CDR1 and CDR2 (germline): SGHDN, FVKESK. Trimming left V 3 bases short and J 3 bases short, with 11 bases between. The CDR3 is made up of 14 amino acids. This TCR derives from an adult woman with Graves' disease, either hyperthyroidism or ophthalmopathy (not recorded which). The rearrangement links TRBV14 to TRBJ1-1; TRBD1 is a possible D gene (5 bases). Sequencing was performed on peripheral blood or thyroid tissue (not recorded which). CDR3 DNA: TGTGCCAGCAGCCATGACAGCGGCGACACTGAAGCTTTCTTT. Translating it yields CASSHDSGDTEAFF. Drawing the rest from reference TRBV14 and TRBJ1-1, the complete variable domain is EAGVTQFPSHSVIEKGQTVTLRCDPISGHDNLYWYRRVMGKEIKFLLHFVKESKQDESGMPNNRFLAERTGGTYSTLKVQPAELEDSGVYFCASSHDSGDTEAFFGQGTRLTVV.